Listed below are T cell receptor beta chains from one sample, sequenced in a study of T cell responses to AZD1222 COVID-19 vaccine. Clones were read by immunoSEQ multiplex PCR, and TCRdb kept only the in-frame ones, dropping some. The profile shows about 140,000 clones, 92% of them singletons. The sample was peripheral blood, taken 28 days after the second AZD1222 dose. These receptors were collected from an adult who received the AZD1222 COVID-19 vaccine. Both conserved end residues are part of each CDR3. Fields, in order: D gene, clone size, V gene, J gene, CDR3 DNA, CDR3 protein. A D gene is named only where the DNA matches it firmly. Size is omitted from some rows. Given values are once, few, many or a class for expanded clones.

NA	NA	TRBV7-2	TRBJ2-5	TGTGCCAGCACCCTTAGGCCCCCGGGCAGGACCCAGTACTTC	CASTLRPPGRTQYF
NA	NA	TRBV7-8	TRBJ1-2	TGTGCCAGCAGCCCAGCAGTGGGTGGCTACACCTTC	CASSPAVGGYTF
NA	NA	TRBV6-5	TRBJ1-2	TGTGCCAGCAGTCCTCGTGGGGGGGCCGGCTACACCTTC	CASSPRGGAGYTF
NA	NA	TRBV9	TRBJ2-3	TGTGCCAGCAGTGGGGATACGCAGTATTTT	CASSGDTQYF
TRBD2	NA	TRBV7-2	TRBJ2-6	TGTGCCAGCAGCCCGGGACTAGCGGGGGCGATCTCTGGGGCCAACGTCCTGACTTTC	CASSPGLAGAISGANVLTF
NA	NA	TRBV7-8	TRBJ2-1	TGTGCCAGCAGCTTAGCCGGAATTGTGGGGAATGAGCAGTTCTTC	CASSLAGIVGNEQFF
NA	NA	TRBV7-3	TRBJ2-2	TGTGCCAGCCGGGATAGCGGCTACACCGGGGAGCTGTTTTTT	CASRDSGYTGELFF
NA	NA	TRBV10-3	TRBJ1-4	TGTGCCATCAGTGAGTCGTCGGGCCGGCGGGAAAAACTGTTTTTT	CAISESSGRREKLFF
NA	once	TRBV6-2/TRBV6-3	TRBJ1-5	TGTGCCAGCAGCCCCTCTGGACACGTTAGCAATCAGCCCCAGCATTTT	CASSPSGHVSNQPQHF
TRBD2	NA	TRBV2	TRBJ2-3	TGTGCCAGCAGTGAGGCTAGCGGGGGGTCCGGGACGCAGTATTTT	CASSEASGGSGTQYF
TRBD1	NA	TRBV20-1	TRBJ1-2	TGCAGTGCTAGTGACATCCGGGACAGGGAACTTACCGGCTACACCTTC	CSASDIRDRELTGYTF
TRBD2	NA	TRBV5-1	TRBJ2-5	TGCGCCAGCAGCGCAGGGACTAGCGGGGGAGACCAAGAGACCCAGTACTTC	CASSAGTSGGDQETQYF
TRBD2	NA	TRBV29-1	TRBJ2-3	TGCAGCGTCCGACGGACTAGCGGGAGGGCAGATACGCAGTATTTT	CSVRRTSGRADTQYF
TRBD1	NA	TRBV2	TRBJ1-1	TGTGCCAGCGAGGGACAGCTGAACACTGAAGCTTTCTTT	CASEGQLNTEAFF
NA	NA	TRBV4-1	TRBJ2-7	TGCGCCAGCTCCCCTCCGGAGGGGCTTAGCGAGCAGTACTTC	CASSPPEGLSEQYF
NA	NA	TRBV28	TRBJ1-2	TGTGCCAGCAGTTTGGCGGGGATCGCGGGCTACACCTTC	CASSLAGIAGYTF
TRBD1	NA	TRBV14	TRBJ2-1	TGTGCCAGCAGCCTAGCCGGGACAGCAGCCTACAATGAGCAGTTCTTC	CASSLAGTAAYNEQFF
NA	NA	TRBV12-3/TRBV12-4	TRBJ2-7	TGTGCCAGCAGTTTAACGCCCTACGAGCAGTACTTC	CASSLTPYEQYF
TRBD2	NA	TRBV6-2/TRBV6-3	TRBJ2-7	TGTGCCAGCAGCCAAAACGGGGGGTACGAGCAGTACTTC	CASSQNGGYEQYF
TRBD1	once	TRBV11-2	TRBJ1-1	TGTGCCAGCAGCTGGGGACCAGGGACAGGGGAAGCTTTCTTT	CASSWGPGTGEAFF
NA	NA	TRBV7-8	TRBJ1-1	TGTGCCAGCAGCCGACAGAAGCCGAGGGCTGAAGCTTTCTTT	CASSRQKPRAEAFF
TRBD1	once	TRBV7-8	TRBJ1-2	TGTGCCAGCAGCGGGAGGACAGGTGCGGCGGGCTACACCTTC	CASSGRTGAAGYTF
TRBD2	NA	TRBV20-1	TRBJ2-7	TGCAGCGGGGGGGCCTTCGGAGAGCAGTACTTC	CSGGAFGEQYF
NA	NA	TRBV18	TRBJ1-2	TGTGCCAGCTCACCATCGGGACTGGCAGATGGCTACACCTTC	CASSPSGLADGYTF
TRBD1	NA	TRBV14	TRBJ1-1	TGTGCCAGCAGCCAAGAGACAGGGAATCCCAACACTGAAGCTTTCTTT	CASSQETGNPNTEAFF
NA	NA	TRBV4-3	TRBJ2-1	TGCGCCAGCAGCCACCGGCAGGGAGGTCTTGATGAGCAGTTCTTC	CASSHRQGGLDEQFF
NA	NA	TRBV7-9	TRBJ1-2	TGTGCCAGCAGTTTCGGGGGGCCCGCATATGGCTACACCTTC	CASSFGGPAYGYTF
TRBD2	NA	TRBV27	TRBJ2-7	TGTGCCAGCAGTTGGGGGGGTCGGCAGGCCACGCGCGAGCAGTACTTC	CASSWGGRQATREQYF
TRBD1	once	TRBV3-1/TRBV3-2	TRBJ1-2	TGTGCCAGCAGCCAAGAGACAGGGGTCCTCTATGGCTACACCTTC	CASSQETGVLYGYTF
TRBD2	few	TRBV11-3	TRBJ2-3	TGTGCCAGCAGCTCGAGGAGCGGGAGTGGTACAGATACGCAGTATTTT	CASSSRSGSGTDTQYF
NA	NA	TRBV18	TRBJ2-2	TGTGCCAGCTCACCTTCCACCGGGGAGCTGTTTTTT	CASSPSTGELFF
TRBD1	NA	TRBV18	TRBJ1-2	TGTGCCAGCTCACCCGGGACAGGGAACTATGGCTACACCTTC	CASSPGTGNYGYTF
NA	NA	TRBV6-5	TRBJ2-7	TGTGCCAGCAGTTTCCAAACAGGCGGCTCCGGGGAGCAGTACTTC	CASSFQTGGSGEQYF
TRBD1	NA	TRBV11-2	TRBJ2-1	TGTGCCAGCAGCTCCCTCAGGGGACAGGGGATCAATGAGCAGTTCTTC	CASSSLRGQGINEQFF
TRBD2	NA	TRBV2	TRBJ2-3	TGTGCCAGCAGCAATAGCGGGAGCACAGATACGCAGTATTTT	CASSNSGSTDTQYF
NA	once	TRBV2	TRBJ1-5	TGTGCCAGCGGGGCCGAGCCCCAGCATTTT	CASGAEPQHF
NA	NA	TRBV7-7	TRBJ2-6	TGTGCTAGCAGCTTAGCTAGGCTTTACCTCTCTGGGGCCAACGTCCTGACTTTC	CASSLARLYLSGANVLTF
NA	NA	TRBV4-3	TRBJ2-7	TGCGCCAGCAGCCCCGGTTCGGGGAAACCCTACGAGCAGTACTTC	CASSPGSGKPYEQYF
TRBD1	NA	TRBV5-1	TRBJ2-2	TGCGCCAGCAGCTTGGCCGTGACAGGGGACACCGGGGAGCTGTTTTTT	CASSLAVTGDTGELFF
NA	NA	TRBV5-6	TRBJ1-2	TGTGCCAGCAGCGGACAGTTCTTAGATGGCTACACCTTC	CASSGQFLDGYTF
TRBD2	once	TRBV29-1	TRBJ2-2	TGCAGCGCCTCACCGACACTAGCGGGAGTGTCCGGGGAGCTGTTTTTT	CSASPTLAGVSGELFF
TRBD1	NA	TRBV10-3	TRBJ2-7	TGTGCCACAGACAGGGGAGGCGACGAGCAGTACTTC	CATDRGGDEQYF
TRBD2	NA	TRBV2	TRBJ2-3	TGTGCCAGCACGACTAGCGACACAGATACGCAGTATTTT	CASTTSDTDTQYF
NA	NA	TRBV27	TRBJ2-2	TGTGCCAGCAGGGTGACCAACACCGGGGAGCTGTTTTTT	CASRVTNTGELFF
NA	NA	TRBV7-6	TRBJ2-3	TGTGCCAGCAGCTTAGGCGTCCCAGATACGCAGTATTTT	CASSLGVPDTQYF
TRBD1	NA	TRBV5-6	TRBJ2-7	TGTGCCAGCATCGGGACAGGAGACTACGAGCAGTACTTC	CASIGTGDYEQYF
NA	NA	TRBV3-1/TRBV3-2	TRBJ2-3	TGTGCCAGCACCCTGGGGAGAGGGCCGCAGTATTTT	CASTLGRGPQYF
NA	once	TRBV7-9	TRBJ2-5	TGTGCCAGCAGCCGAGACCTTGTCTCCGGGGAGACCCAGTACTTC	CASSRDLVSGETQYF
NA	NA	TRBV5-1	TRBJ2-1	TGCGCCAGCAGCCGGGTGGGGTACAATGAGCAGTTCTTC	CASSRVGYNEQFF
NA	NA	TRBV5-1	TRBJ2-7	TGCGCCAGCAGCTACAGGGCCCCCTACGAGCAGTACTTC	CASSYRAPYEQYF
TRBD2	NA	TRBV29-1	TRBJ2-1	TGCAGCGTTGAGGGCCGGACTAGCGGGCCCTCAGCGAATGAGCAGTTCTTC	CSVEGRTSGPSANEQFF
NA	once	TRBV7-2	TRBJ2-3	TGTGCCAGCAGCTTATTACCCACGTTTAACCGGGCCTACGGGGATACGCAGTATTTT	CASSLLPTFNRAYGDTQYF
TRBD1	NA	TRBV9	TRBJ1-3	TGTGCCAGCAGCGGAGGGACAGGACAAACTGGAAACACCATATATTTT	CASSGGTGQTGNTIYF
NA	NA	TRBV5-4	TRBJ2-1	TGTGCCAGCAGCTTGTGGGGACGTCTCAATGAGCAGTTCTTC	CASSLWGRLNEQFF
NA	NA	TRBV3-1/TRBV3-2	TRBJ1-5	TGTGCCAGCAGCCAAGATGGAGGGAACTGGGGCAATCAGCCCCAGCATTTT	CASSQDGGNWGNQPQHF
NA	NA	TRBV3-1/TRBV3-2	TRBJ2-5	TGTGCCAGCAGCCAGGAGGCGTGGGGCCAAGAGACCCAGTACTTC	CASSQEAWGQETQYF
NA	NA	TRBV11-2	TRBJ2-5	TGTGCCAGCAGCCCCCCGGGACACCTCCAAGAGACCCAGTACTTC	CASSPPGHLQETQYF